This record looks at one T cell receptor (beta chain) sequence and its context. Under the authors' procedure: Quantification of nucleated cells was approximated via reference gene primer amplification. Measured with immunoSEQ multiplex PCR; TCRdb has only the in-frame clones, and not every one. D and trimming were read from the DNA, whereas the V and J calls and clone size are those reported in that table. The sample holds 110,000 or so clones, around 90% seen once. The sample belongs to a study of blood T cell repertoires in COVID-19. Overall study: Samples came from the United States, Italy and Spain, spanning acute and convalescent COVID-19. T cells, B-cell-depleted T cells, or PBMCs provided the cDNA or gDNA that served as material.

The CDR3 extends over 14 amino acids. V trimming: 6 bases; J trimming: 4 bases; junction bases outside the gene matches: 5. In germline, CDR1 is WNHNN, CDR2 SYGVQD (reference sequence). The genes are TRBV10-1 and TRBJ1-4; 7 positions match TRBD1. The sequencing sample was made of peripheral blood. The sequence was obtained from a woman between 45 and 60 years old with acute or convalescent COVID-19. CDR3 nucleotides: TGCGCCAGCAGGGGACAGCTCGATAATGAAAAACTGTTTTTT. It yields the protein CASRGQLDNEKLFF.